This T cell receptor (beta chain) emerged from a study of shared T cell receptors in the human thymus. This CDR3 has 15 residues. Germline loops: CDR1 MNHEY, CDR2 SMNVEV (reference sequence). Trimming cost V 4 bases and J 4 bases; bases outside gene matches: 7. Profiling relied on immunoSEQ multiplex PCR, and the TCRdb table lists in-frame clones only, not all of them. Among over 65,000 clones listed, 90% to 95% were seen once. The TCR was taken from a human donor. The rearrangement links TRBV27 to TRBJ1-5; 7 bases align to TRBD1. The sample was thymocytes. The CDR3 region is CASSSRDSLNQPQHF. CDR3 sequence (DNA): TGTGCCAGCAGTTCCAGGGACAGCTTAAATCAGCCCCAGCATTTT.